Listed below are T cell receptor beta chains from one sample, sequenced in a study of blood T cell repertoires in COVID-19. Assay used: immunoSEQ multiplex PCR; TCRdb lists only in-frame clones, some missing. The table lists hundreds of thousands of clones, around 88% of them singletons. The sample taken for sequencing was peripheral blood. The receptors stem from a woman aged 50 to 60 with COVID-19, enrolled during active disease. The CDR3 runs from the conserved cysteine through the conserved F or W. The D gene is left open where the match is weak. Clone size is stated in some rows and not others, as once, few, many or a class when expanded.

J,V,D,size,DNA,CDR3
TRBJ2-1,TRBV3-1/TRBV3-2,TRBD1,NA,TGTGCCAGCAGCCAAGATTTGACAGGGGGTCTACAGAGGCAGTTCTTC,CASSQDLTGGLQRQFF
TRBJ2-2,TRBV5-1,NA,NA,TGCGCCAGCAGCTCAGCCGGGACTTTAACCGGGGAGCTGTTTTTT,CASSSAGTLTGELFF
TRBJ1-1,TRBV7-2,NA,NA,TGTGCCAGCAGCTTAGCTGTCCCGGGGAGGACTGAAGCTTTCTTT,CASSLAVPGRTEAFF
TRBJ1-5,TRBV2,TRBD1,NA,TGTGCCAGCAGTGTCCCTGACAGGGTCAATCAGCCCCAGCATTTT,CASSVPDRVNQPQHF
TRBJ1-2,TRBV19,TRBD1,NA,TGTGCCAGTAGTATGGGACAGGGTAGTAGCTACACCTTC,CASSMGQGSSYTF
TRBJ2-5,TRBV9,NA,NA,TGTGCCAGCAACAGCGACAGTCAAGAGACCCAGTACTTC,CASNSDSQETQYF
TRBJ1-4,TRBV7-9,TRBD1,NA,TGTGCCTCCTCGACAGGGGATAATGAAAAACTGTTTTTT,CASSTGDNEKLFF
TRBJ2-2,TRBV2,NA,NA,TGTGCCAGCGCTGAACAGCCCACCGGGGAGCTGTTTTTT,CASAEQPTGELFF
TRBJ2-2,TRBV19,NA,NA,TGTGCCAGTAGACTAAAGGACAGACTAACGAACACCGGGGAGCTGTTTTTT,CASRLKDRLTNTGELFF
TRBJ1-1,TRBV5-4,NA,NA,TGTGCCAGCAGCTTGGAGTTCGGGACTCGGCTGAACACTGAAGCTTTCTTT,CASSLEFGTRLNTEAFF
TRBJ1-5,TRBV6-6,NA,NA,TGTGCCGCCAGATCGGGGAGCAATCAGCCCCAGCATTTT,CAARSGSNQPQHF
TRBJ1-6,TRBV5-1,NA,NA,TGCGCCAGCAGCGTCAAGCCTGGGGAGTCCTCACCCCTCCACTTT,CASSVKPGESSPLHF
TRBJ1-2,TRBV7-8,NA,NA,TGTGCCAGCAGCTCAGAAATCGGGTCCTATGGCTACACCTTC,CASSSEIGSYGYTF
TRBJ1-2,TRBV5-3,TRBD1,NA,TGTGCCAGAAGCTTACCACACCGAGACAGGGCTTCGCGTGGCTACACCTTC,CARSLPHRDRASRGYTF
TRBJ1-1,TRBV24-1,NA,NA,TGTGCCACCAGTGGCAGAGGCGGGACTGAAGCTTTCTTT,CATSGRGGTEAFF
TRBJ1-2,TRBV28,NA,NA,TGTGCCAGCAGTTTATTTCCTCGAGGTTATGACACCTTC,CASSLFPRGYDTF
TRBJ2-7,TRBV10-2,NA,few,TGCGCCAGCAGCAACAGCTACGAGCAGTACTTC,CASSNSYEQYF
TRBJ1-4,TRBV2,NA,NA,TGTGCCAGCAGTGCATGGGGGCAAGGAGAAAAACTGTTTTTT,CASSAWGQGEKLFF
TRBJ2-7,TRBV11-2,NA,NA,TGTGCCAGCAGCTTAGGGTTCGGCGAGCAGTACTTC,CASSLGFGEQYF
TRBJ2-2,TRBV6-5,NA,few,TGTGCCAGCAGTTACTCGAGGGTTGACGGGGAGCTGTTTTTT,CASSYSRVDGELFF
TRBJ1-5,TRBV9,TRBD1,NA,TGTGCCAGCAGCGAGGGGGCCAATGGGCCCCAGCATTTT,CASSEGANGPQHF
TRBJ2-3,TRBV15,NA,NA,TGTGCCACCAGCAGGAGCAATGCTCGAGATACGCAGTATTTT,CATSRSNARDTQYF
TRBJ1-2,TRBV4-1,NA,NA,TGCGCCAGCAGCCAAGACCGAGGAGGACAGCCGTATGGCTACACCTTC,CASSQDRGGQPYGYTF
TRBJ1-1,TRBV7-2,TRBD1,NA,TGTGCCAGCAGCGAGACAGGGACTGAAGCTTTCTTT,CASSETGTEAFF
TRBJ2-7,TRBV24-1,NA,NA,TGTGCCACCAGTGATTTAGAGGTACCCTACGAGCAGTACTTC,CATSDLEVPYEQYF
TRBJ2-4,TRBV7-4,TRBD1,NA,TGTGCCAGCAGCCGAAACAGGGGGCCCAAAAACATTCAGTACTTC,CASSRNRGPKNIQYF
TRBJ2-4,TRBV11-2,TRBD2,NA,TGTGCCAGCAGCTCACTAGCGGGGGGGCGATTAGCCAAAAACATTCAGTACTTC,CASSSLAGGRLAKNIQYF
TRBJ1-6,TRBV10-2,TRBD1,NA,TGCGCCAGCCGGGGACAGACGGCGAATTCACCCCTCCACTTT,CASRGQTANSPLHF
TRBJ1-6,TRBV6-2/TRBV6-3,NA,once,TGTGCCAGCATCCCTGGGGGGGGCAGGTCCCCCTATAATTCACCCCTCCACTTT,CASIPGGGRSPYNSPLHF
TRBJ1-1,TRBV9,TRBD1,few,TGTGCCAGCAGCGTGGGGGACAGAGGGAGCACTGAAGCTTTCTTT,CASSVGDRGSTEAFF
TRBJ2-7,TRBV29-1,TRBD2,few,TGCAGCGTTGAAGAGGTAGCGGGGGGGCCACACGAGCAGTACTTC,CSVEEVAGGPHEQYF
TRBJ1-2,TRBV10-3,NA,NA,TGTGCCATCAGTGAAAAGAACGGGGTGGACTATGGCTACACCTTC,CAISEKNGVDYGYTF
TRBJ2-7,TRBV10-3,TRBD2,NA,TGTGCCATCACCCCGACTAGCGGTACCTCCTACGAGCAGTACTTC,CAITPTSGTSYEQYF
TRBJ2-2,TRBV4-1,NA,NA,TGCGCCAGCAGCCAAGAGAGAACCCGAGTCACCGGGGAGCTGTTTTTT,CASSQERTRVTGELFF
TRBJ2-2,TRBV5-1,NA,NA,TGCGCCAGCAGCCGCGGACAAGGTCAGAGGGAGCTGTTTTTT,CASSRGQGQRELFF
TRBJ2-1,TRBV7-2,TRBD2,NA,TGTGCCAGCAGCTTAGCGGCGGGGGGCTCCTACAATGAGCAGTTCTTC,CASSLAAGGSYNEQFF
TRBJ2-7,TRBV24-1,NA,NA,TGTGCCACCAGTGACGGTGTCTACGAGCAGTACTTC,CATSDGVYEQYF
TRBJ1-2,TRBV7-9,TRBD1,NA,TGTGCCAGCAGCTTCGACAGGGCGAGTGGCTACACCTTC,CASSFDRASGYTF
TRBJ1-1,TRBV9,NA,NA,TGTGCCAGCAGCGTAGAAGGCAGGGTGAACACTGAAGCTTTCTTT,CASSVEGRVNTEAFF
TRBJ2-7,TRBV10-3,TRBD1,NA,TGTGCCATCAGGTCCGGGACAGGACTCTCCTACGAGCAGTACTTC,CAIRSGTGLSYEQYF
TRBJ1-1,TRBV5-1,NA,few,TGCGCCAGCAGCTTGGGTGACTCCTACACTGAAGCTTTCTTT,CASSLGDSYTEAFF
TRBJ1-6,TRBV27,TRBD1,NA,TGTGCCAGCAGTTGGGACAGGGCGAATTCACCCCTCCACTTT,CASSWDRANSPLHF
TRBJ1-2,TRBV6-5,NA,NA,TGTGCCAGCAGTTATGATGAGAACTATGGCTACACCTTC,CASSYDENYGYTF
TRBJ1-2,TRBV7-2,NA,NA,TGTGCCAGCAGCCAAGGAGAGGCCTTCTATGGCTACACCTTC,CASSQGEAFYGYTF
TRBJ2-1,TRBV11-2,NA,NA,TGTGCCAGCAGCTACGTATCCACAGGCTCCTACAATGAGCAGTTCTTC,CASSYVSTGSYNEQFF
TRBJ2-5,TRBV28,TRBD1,NA,TGTGCCAGCAGTTTCGACAGGGCCCAAGAGACCCAGTACTTC,CASSFDRAQETQYF
TRBJ2-3,TRBV19,NA,NA,TGTGCCAGTAGTATCGAAATGGAGAGCACAGATACGCAGTATTTT,CASSIEMESTDTQYF
TRBJ2-3,TRBV10-3,TRBD1,NA,TGTGCCACCCGGGACAGGGGCACAGATACGCAGTATTTT,CATRDRGTDTQYF
TRBJ2-7,TRBV5-1,TRBD1,NA,TGCGCCAGCAGCCTCGACAGGGGCGGCGAGCAGTACTTC,CASSLDRGGEQYF
TRBJ1-1,TRBV6-5,NA,NA,TGTGCCAGCAGTTACTCGACACGGACTGAAGCTTTCTTT,CASSYSTRTEAFF
TRBJ2-2,TRBV7-3,NA,once,TGTGCCAGCAGCTTCCGGGGGGCCCCCGGGGAGCTGTTTTTT,CASSFRGAPGELFF
TRBJ2-3,TRBV5-4,TRBD2,NA,TGTGCCAGCAGCTTGCGTATACAGCGGGGGACAGATACGCAGTATTTT,CASSLRIQRGTDTQYF
TRBJ1-1,TRBV6-1,NA,NA,TGTGCCAGCAGTGAAACCGGGGGAAACACTGAAGCTTTCTTT,CASSETGGNTEAFF
TRBJ2-7,TRBV6-4,NA,few,TGTGCCAGCAGTAACGGGACAACGTACGAGCAGTACTTC,CASSNGTTYEQYF
TRBJ1-2,TRBV27,NA,NA,TGTGCCAGCAGTTCACAAGACACCTATGGCTACACCTTC,CASSSQDTYGYTF